This TCR beta chain was captured by sequencing in a study of PD-L1 blockade in urothelial cancer. On the study more broadly: Of some 30 patients, almost 26 were males with bladder-origin urothelial cancer.

Some clones are missing from TCRdb's copy, which holds only in-frame ones; the method was immunoSEQ multiplex PCR. The sample shows 43,000 or so clones, 75% to 85% of them seen only once. CDR1 and CDR2 from the germline V gene are SNHLY and FYNNEI. The V end lost 6 bases, the J end lost 2 bases, and 11 bases lay between the germline ends. The CDR3 is made up of 13 amino acids. Sample time point: pretreatment peripheral blood. The origin of this receptor is a man aged 55 to 70 with urothelial cancer. The J gene is TRBJ2-7, the V gene TRBV2; D is perhaps TRBD1 (7 bases). The sequencing used PBMCs, collected around atezolizumab (anti-PD-L1) treatment. The CDR3 DNA is TGTGCCAGCAGCCAGGGGGGTCCCTACGAGCAGTACTTC. This codes for CASSQGGPYEQYF.